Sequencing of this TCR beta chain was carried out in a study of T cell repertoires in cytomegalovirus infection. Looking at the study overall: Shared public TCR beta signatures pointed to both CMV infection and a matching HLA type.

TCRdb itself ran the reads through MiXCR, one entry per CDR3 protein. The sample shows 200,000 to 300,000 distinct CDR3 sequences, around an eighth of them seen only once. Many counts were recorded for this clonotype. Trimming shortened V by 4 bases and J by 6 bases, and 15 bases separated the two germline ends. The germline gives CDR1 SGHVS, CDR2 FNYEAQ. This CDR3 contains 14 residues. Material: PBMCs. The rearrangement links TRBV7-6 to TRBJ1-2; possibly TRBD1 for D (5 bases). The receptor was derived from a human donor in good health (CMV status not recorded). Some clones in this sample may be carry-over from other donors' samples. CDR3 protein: CASSSWGGDDGYTF. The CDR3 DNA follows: TGTGCCAGCAGCTCCTGGGGGGGGGACGATGGCTACACCTTC. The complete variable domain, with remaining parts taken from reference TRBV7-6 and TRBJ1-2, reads GAGVSQSPRYKVTKRGQDVALRCDPISGHVSLYWYRQALGQGPEFLTYFNYEAQQDKSGLPNDRFSAERPEGSISTLTIQRTEQRDSAMYRCASSSWGGDDGYTFGSGTRLTVV.